The 18 T cell receptor beta chains in this list originate from one sample, sequenced in a study of PD-1 blockade in classical Hodgkin lymphoma. The table came from immunoSEQ multiplex PCR; TCRdb's copy has only in-frame clones and leaves some out. The repertoire holds about 19,000 clones, with less than 90% as singletons. The time point denotes: cycle 4 day 1 (C4D1), after 5 to 7 weeks of nivolumab. Each patient experienced a relapse that followed autologous stem cell transplantation, and brentuximab vedotin exposure varied. Thawed PBMCs supplied CD8+ T cells via magnetic negative selection. The sequenced sample was CD8+ T cells from blood, obtained before the fourth cycle of nivolumab. Source of these receptors: a human donor with classical Hodgkin lymphoma.

This chain uses TRBV2 with TRBJ2-1; no definite D call. V lost 7 bases and J lost 7, with 11 bases in between. This CDR3 contains 12 residues. The V gene's germline CDR1 is SNHLY and CDR2 FYNNEI. CDR3 protein: CASIVRSNEQFF. As DNA, the CDR3 is TGTGCCAGCATTGTCCGAAGTAATGAGCAGTTCTTC. Combining the CDR3 with reference TRBV2 and TRBJ2-1 gives the whole variable domain EPEVTQTPSHQVTQMGQEVILRCVPISNHLYFYWYRQILGQKVEFLVSFYNNEISEKSEIFDDQFSVERPDGSNFTLKIRSTKLEDSAMYFCASIVRSNEQFFGPGTRLTVL.

The J gene is TRBJ2-7, the V gene TRBV6-5; 7 bases are shared with TRBD1. CDR3 length: 15 residues. Germline CDR1 reads MNHEY; CDR2 reads SVGAGI. V lost 0 bases and J lost 0; bases outside the gene matches: 2. The CDR3 DNA sequence: TGTGCCAGCAGTTACTCGGCAGGGGGCTCCTACGAGCAGTACTTC. Its translation: CASSYSAGGSYEQYF.

This chain connects TRBV27 to TRBJ2-7; 9 positions agree with TRBD1. CDR1 is MNHEY, CDR2 SMNVEV, per germline (reference sequence). This CDR3 has 14 residues. Trimming at V came to 6 bases and at J to 5 bases, leaving 8 bases not matched to a gene. The CDR3 nucleotides read TGTGCCAGCAGCTCCCGGGACAGGGCAGACGAGCAGTACTTC. Amino acid sequence: CASSSRDRADEQYF.

This sequence joins TRBV19 and TRBJ2-7, with 8 bases matching TRBD1. V lost 5 bases and J lost 4; bases outside the gene matches: 10. This CDR3 is 15 amino acids long. Looked up from germline, CDR1 is LNHDA and CDR2 is SQIVND (reference sequence). CDR3 nucleotide sequence: TGTGCCAGTAGTTACGGTACAGGGGGGCGGTACGAGCAGTACTTC. The encoded protein is CASSYGTGGRYEQYF.

V is TRBV10-1 and J is TRBJ2-1, with a possible D match to TRBD1 (6 bases). From germline, CDR1 is WNHNN and CDR2 SYGVQD (reference sequence). The CDR3 runs 14 residues. V lost 3 bases to trimming and J lost 10 bases, with 16 bases between them. The CDR3 nucleotides read TGCGCCAGCAGTGACAGGGGCCAGCCGAGCGAGCAGTTCTTC. It encodes CASSDRGQPSEQFF.

V and J are TRBV28 and TRBJ1-2, with 7 positions matching TRBD1. The length of the CDR3 is 12 residues. Unmatched junction bases numbered 0, after V lost 4 bases and J lost 4 bases. Germline V gives CDR1 MDHEN, CDR2 SYDVKM. The CDR3 here is CASSWDSYGYTF. As DNA, the CDR3 is TGTGCCAGCAGTTGGGACAGCTATGGCTACACCTTC.

V and J are TRBV15 and TRBJ1-1; the D is unclear. Germline lookup yields CDR1 LNHNV and CDR2 YYDKDF (reference sequence). Between the trimmed V and J ends, which lost 1 base and 1 base, there was a span of 7 bases. The CDR3 totals 14 residues. The CDR3 protein is CATSRARQNTEAFF. The CDR3 DNA reads TGTGCCACCAGCAGAGCCCGGCAGAACACTGAAGCTTTCTTT.

The genes are TRBV7-9 and TRBJ2-3, with D unresolved. CDR1 SEHNR and CDR2 FQNEAQ come from the germline V gene (reference sequence). V was shortened by 1 base and J by 1 base, with 6 bases between the two germline ends. This CDR3 has 14 amino acids. CDR3 DNA sequence: TGTGCCAGCAGCTTAGGGGCGGGCACAGATACGCAGTATTTT. It is translated as CASSLGAGTDTQYF.

The genes are TRBV27 and TRBJ2-7; the match to TRBD1 covers 9 bases. The V segment lost 3 bases and the J segment 0 bases; nucleotides outside the gene matches: 3. The CDR3 totals 15 residues. Germline CDR1 reads MNHEY; CDR2 reads SMNVEV (reference sequence). CDR3 sequence: CASSFGQGSSYEQYF. CDR3 bases: TGTGCCAGCAGTTTCGGACAGGGGAGCTCCTACGAGCAGTACTTC.

The chain uses TRBV4-2 and TRBJ2-2, with D perhaps matching TRBD2 (5 bases). CDR1 LGHNA and CDR2 YNFKEQ come from the germline V gene. V gave up 0 bases and J gave up 4 bases, with 15 bases separating them. The CDR3 consists of 17 residues. CDR3 DNA: TGTGCCAGCAGCCAAGATCCTAGAGGGAGCCTCACCGGGGAGCTGTTTTTT. Its protein is CASSQDPRGSLTGELFF.

The genes are TRBV29-1 and TRBJ2-3; a possible D gene is TRBD2 (6 bases). Germline V gene data show CDR1 as SQVTM and CDR2 as ANQGSEA. The CDR3 runs to 12 residues. Trimming pared 2 bases from V and 4 bases from J, leaving 7 bases between. The CDR3 region has the DNA TGCAGCGTTGAATGGAGGGCAGATACGCAGTATTTT. Its protein product is CSVEWRADTQYF.

The J gene is TRBJ2-1, the V gene TRBV7-2, with D perhaps matching TRBD1 (5 bases). The CDR3 consists of 17 residues. Trimming shortened V by 2 bases and J by 8 bases, and 22 bases separated the two germline ends. Germline V gene data show CDR1 as SGHTA and CDR2 as FQGNSA. Here the CDR3 reads CASSLRPTRAPRDEQFF. As DNA, the CDR3 is TGTGCCAGCAGCTTAAGGCCCACCAGGGCCCCTCGGGATGAGCAGTTCTTC.

This chain connects TRBV2 to TRBJ1-5; 7 bases line up with TRBD1. CDR1 SNHLY and CDR2 FYNNEI come from the germline V gene. This CDR3 has 16 residues. V lost 5 bases and J lost 1; bases outside the gene matches: 8. For the CDR3, the DNA is TGTGCCAGCAGTCTTGGGGACAGTGGGAGCAATCAGCCCCAGCATTTT. The encoded protein is CASSLGDSGSNQPQHF.

The J gene is TRBJ2-6, the V gene TRBV5-1; possible D gene TRBD1, 5 bases. Germline CDR1 is SGHRS and CDR2 is YFSETQ. This CDR3 region has 16 residues. The germline V and J ends were trimmed by 5 bases and 0 bases, with 12 bases remaining between them. CDR3 in DNA: TGCGCCAGCAGAGGCCAGGGTAGCTCTGGGGCCAACGTCCTGACTTTC. Translating gives CASRGQGSSGANVLTF.

The chain employs TRBV19 and TRBJ1-1, with unresolved D. The CDR3 sequence is 14 residues long. Germline V lookup: CDR1 LNHDA, CDR2 SQIVND (reference sequence). Trimming took off 9 bases at V and 5 bases at J, with 19 bases between the two ends. The CDR3 sequence is CASEDTGRRTEAFF. CDR3 nucleotides: TGTGCCAGCGAAGATACCGGGCGGAGGACTGAAGCTTTCTTT.

The CDR3 spells CSVGTEEGGVLYNEQFF. As DNA, the CDR3 is TGCAGCGTCGGGACAGAGGAGGGAGGGGTCCTCTACAATGAGCAGTTCTTC. The rearrangement links TRBV29-1 to TRBJ2-1, with D perhaps TRBD1 or TRBD2 (7 bases each). The CDR3 has 17 residues. Trimming took off 6 bases at V and 3 bases at J, with 24 bases between the two ends. Germline-derived CDR1 and CDR2 are SQVTM and ANQGSEA.

This chain joins TRBV27 and TRBJ1-1; D remains unclear. V was clipped by 2 bases and J by 1 base, with 5 bases between them. The CDR3 sequence is 13 residues long. Germline loops: CDR1 MNHEY, CDR2 SMNVEV (reference sequence). The CDR3 nucleotides are TGTGCCAGCAGTTTAGCGGAGAACACTGAAGCTTTCTTT. Amino acids: CASSLAENTEAFF.

The chain recombines TRBV25-1 with TRBJ2-5; D unresolved. The CDR3 covers 11 residues. Trimming took off 6 bases at V and 4 bases at J, with 6 bases between the two ends. Germline V CDR1 and CDR2: MGHDK, SYGVNS. The CDR3 sequence is CASSSVETQYF. In nucleotides, the CDR3 is TGTGCCAGCAGCTCTGTAGAGACCCAGTACTTC.